A selection of T cell receptor beta chains follows, all from one sample in a study of cytomegalovirus exposure and HLA in healthy donors. TCRdb's table, derived via immunoSEQ multiplex PCR, lists solely in-frame clones and lacks some. The sample holds about 120,000 clones; around 80% are singletons and the top ten take 2.5% to 3.5%. Sequencing was carried out using PBMCs. The receptors here all came from a woman aged 40 to 55 in good health and CMV-seropositive. Each CDR3 is given with its conserved first and last residue. A D gene is named only where the DNA matches it firmly. A clone size is listed for some rows: how often the clone was seen (once, few, many), or a class if it is expanded.

V gene: TRBV19; clone size: NA; J gene: TRBJ2-7; D gene: TRBD1; CDR3 DNA: TGTGCCAGTAGTATTCCAAAACAGGGGGCTTCCCCCTACGAGCAGTACTTC; CDR3 protein: CASSIPKQGASPYEQYF
V gene: TRBV6-5; clone size: once; J gene: TRBJ2-7; D gene: NA; CDR3 DNA: TGTGCCAGCAGTTACTCGGCGTCAGGGGTATCCTACGAGCAGTACTTC; CDR3 protein: CASSYSASGVSYEQYF
V gene: TRBV13; clone size: NA; J gene: TRBJ2-1; D gene: NA; CDR3 DNA: TGTGCCAGCAGCGAAGAGGACTATCTAACCTACAATGAGCAGTTCTTC; CDR3 protein: CASSEEDYLTYNEQFF
V gene: TRBV7-9; clone size: NA; J gene: TRBJ1-1; D gene: NA; CDR3 DNA: TGTGCCAGCAGCCTCCCCAGGGAAGAGGCTTTCTTT; CDR3 protein: CASSLPREEAFF
V gene: TRBV2; clone size: few; J gene: TRBJ1-2; D gene: TRBD1; CDR3 DNA: TGTGCCAGCGGAGGGACAGCGGCCTATGGCTACACCTTC; CDR3 protein: CASGGTAAYGYTF
V gene: TRBV6-5; clone size: NA; J gene: TRBJ2-7; D gene: TRBD2; CDR3 DNA: TGTGCCAGCAGTTACCTTCGGGGGGGCGTCTACGAGCAGTACTTC; CDR3 protein: CASSYLRGGVYEQYF
V gene: TRBV25-1; clone size: NA; J gene: TRBJ2-7; D gene: NA; CDR3 DNA: TGTGCCAGCAGTGGAATAGGTGGCAGTTCGGGCTACGAGCAGTACTTC; CDR3 protein: CASSGIGGSSGYEQYF
V gene: TRBV7-3; clone size: NA; J gene: TRBJ2-3; D gene: NA; CDR3 DNA: TGTGCCAGCAGCCCATCACACAGCACAGATACGCAGTATTTT; CDR3 protein: CASSPSHSTDTQYF
V gene: TRBV9; clone size: few; J gene: TRBJ1-4; D gene: TRBD1; CDR3 DNA: TGTGCCAGCAGCCCAGGGGAAGGGGGCGAATTTTTGGGAAAACTGTTTTTT; CDR3 protein: CASSPGEGGEFLGKLFF
V gene: TRBV15; clone size: NA; J gene: TRBJ1-5; D gene: NA; CDR3 DNA: TGTGCCACCAGCAGAGAGAGGGCAATACCTTATCAGCCCCAGCATTTT; CDR3 protein: CATSRERAIPYQPQHF
V gene: TRBV30; clone size: NA; J gene: TRBJ1-1; D gene: TRBD1; CDR3 DNA: TGTGCCTGTGGGCCGTTCCCTGCCCAGACAGGGGGATTCACTGAAGCTTTCTTT; CDR3 protein: CACGPFPAQTGGFTEAFF
V gene: TRBV5-1; clone size: NA; J gene: TRBJ1-3; D gene: NA; CDR3 DNA: TGCGCCAGCAGCTCGGGGGACGGGGGCTCTGGAAACACCATATATTTT; CDR3 protein: CASSSGDGGSGNTIYF
V gene: TRBV7-2; clone size: NA; J gene: TRBJ1-2; D gene: TRBD1; CDR3 DNA: TGTGCCAGCAGCCGGACAGGGGGCTTCTATGGCTACACCTTC; CDR3 protein: CASSRTGGFYGYTF
V gene: TRBV2; clone size: NA; J gene: TRBJ1-2; D gene: NA; CDR3 DNA: TGTGCCAGCAGTTGGACAGTCTCTTATGGCTACACCTTC; CDR3 protein: CASSWTVSYGYTF
V gene: TRBV4-1; clone size: NA; J gene: TRBJ2-5; D gene: TRBD2; CDR3 DNA: TGCGCCAGCAGCCAAGGTGCGGGGGGGCCCGAGACCCAGTACTTC; CDR3 protein: CASSQGAGGPETQYF
V gene: TRBV10-3; clone size: NA; J gene: TRBJ2-1; D gene: TRBD2; CDR3 DNA: TGTGCCATCAGTGAGTCAAGGGCTAGCGGGAGGTATGAGCAGTTCTTC; CDR3 protein: CAISESRASGRYEQFF
V gene: TRBV7-6; clone size: NA; J gene: TRBJ2-3; D gene: TRBD2; CDR3 DNA: TGTGCCAGCAGCCCAGAGGGGACTAGCGGGGGGACGCAGTATTTT; CDR3 protein: CASSPEGTSGGTQYF
V gene: TRBV5-6; clone size: NA; J gene: TRBJ2-7; D gene: TRBD1; CDR3 DNA: TGTGCCAGCAGCTTGGACGGCAGGGGGAACGAGCAGTACTTC; CDR3 protein: CASSLDGRGNEQYF
V gene: TRBV6-5; clone size: NA; J gene: TRBJ2-3; D gene: TRBD2; CDR3 DNA: TGTGCCAGCAGTTACAGGGCGGGAGAGAAGGTAGATACGCAGTATTTT; CDR3 protein: CASSYRAGEKVDTQYF
V gene: TRBV14; clone size: NA; J gene: TRBJ2-2; D gene: TRBD2; CDR3 DNA: TGTGCCAGCAGCCAAGATTCCCTAGCGGGACTGAACACCGGGGAGCTGTTTTTT; CDR3 protein: CASSQDSLAGLNTGELFF
V gene: TRBV29-1; clone size: NA; J gene: TRBJ2-1; D gene: TRBD2; CDR3 DNA: TGCAGCGTTGATGACGTGACTAGCGGGCTCTACAATGAGCAGTTCTTC; CDR3 protein: CSVDDVTSGLYNEQFF
V gene: TRBV5-1; clone size: few; J gene: TRBJ2-3; D gene: NA; CDR3 DNA: TGCGCCAGCAGGAGAGAAGCAGATACGCAGTATTTT; CDR3 protein: CASRREADTQYF
V gene: TRBV7-9; clone size: NA; J gene: TRBJ1-4; D gene: NA; CDR3 DNA: TGTGCCAGCAGCCTAGGTCAAACGAGCACTAATGAAAAACTGTTTTTT; CDR3 protein: CASSLGQTSTNEKLFF
V gene: TRBV27; clone size: few; J gene: TRBJ1-2; D gene: NA; CDR3 DNA: TGTGCCAGCAGTTCCGAGGGCTACACCTTC; CDR3 protein: CASSSEGYTF
V gene: TRBV13; clone size: NA; J gene: TRBJ2-1; D gene: NA; CDR3 DNA: TGTGCCAGCAGCTTATGGGGCGTCAATGAGCAGTTCTTC; CDR3 protein: CASSLWGVNEQFF
V gene: TRBV6-1; clone size: NA; J gene: TRBJ2-3; D gene: TRBD2; CDR3 DNA: TGTGCCAGCAGTGAACGGCTAGCGGGGGGATATACGCAGTATTTT; CDR3 protein: CASSERLAGGYTQYF
V gene: TRBV6-1; clone size: NA; J gene: TRBJ1-1; D gene: NA; CDR3 DNA: TGTGCCAGCAGTGAAGGTTTTAAAGTCAATCGGGCGGGACCCCGAAGAACTGAAGCTTTCTTT; CDR3 protein: CASSEGFKVNRAGPRRTEAFF
V gene: TRBV7-8; clone size: NA; J gene: TRBJ1-2; D gene: TRBD1; CDR3 DNA: TGTGCCAGCAGCGCCGCCTGGGACAGGGGGCCGCGGGGCTACACCTTC; CDR3 protein: CASSAAWDRGPRGYTF
V gene: TRBV2; clone size: NA; J gene: TRBJ1-4; D gene: TRBD1; CDR3 DNA: TGTGCCAGCGTTCAAGAGACAGGGAGTAATGAAAAACTGTTTTTT; CDR3 protein: CASVQETGSNEKLFF
V gene: TRBV10-3; clone size: NA; J gene: TRBJ2-7; D gene: TRBD2; CDR3 DNA: TGTGCCATCAGACCAGGGACTAGCGGGAGGTACGAGCAGTACTTC; CDR3 protein: CAIRPGTSGRYEQYF
V gene: TRBV7-6; clone size: NA; J gene: TRBJ1-4; D gene: NA; CDR3 DNA: TGTGCCAGCAGCCCCGACAGTCTTCCAACTAATGAAAAACTGTTTTTT; CDR3 protein: CASSPDSLPTNEKLFF
V gene: TRBV5-4; clone size: few; J gene: TRBJ2-3; D gene: NA; CDR3 DNA: TGTGCCAGCAGCTTGGCCAGTGCGGCCAGCACAGATACGCAGTATTTT; CDR3 protein: CASSLASAASTDTQYF
V gene: TRBV10-3; clone size: NA; J gene: TRBJ2-3; D gene: TRBD1; CDR3 DNA: TGTGCCATCAGTGACTACGGACAGGGGAAAGATACGCAGTATTTT; CDR3 protein: CAISDYGQGKDTQYF
V gene: TRBV30; clone size: NA; J gene: TRBJ2-7; D gene: TRBD2; CDR3 DNA: TGTGCCGGGACTAGATATCCTGGCGCTAACTACGAGCAGTACTTC; CDR3 protein: CAGTRYPGANYEQYF
V gene: TRBV5-6; clone size: NA; J gene: TRBJ2-2; D gene: NA; CDR3 DNA: TGTGCCAGCAGCCCGGCTCGCATCAGGTACACCGGGGAGCTGTTTTTT; CDR3 protein: CASSPARIRYTGELFF
V gene: TRBV4-3; clone size: NA; J gene: TRBJ2-1; D gene: NA; CDR3 DNA: TGCGCCAGCAGCCAAGGGAGGGCGAATGGGCAGTTCTTC; CDR3 protein: CASSQGRANGQFF
V gene: TRBV16; clone size: NA; J gene: TRBJ2-1; D gene: TRBD2; CDR3 DNA: TGTGCCAGCAGCCAATCAAGGGAGGGAAACAATGAGCAGTTCTTC; CDR3 protein: CASSQSREGNNEQFF
V gene: TRBV11-2; clone size: few; J gene: TRBJ2-2; D gene: NA; CDR3 DNA: TGTGCCAGCAGCTTAGAACTCCGATTTAGCTTGACCGGGGAGCTGTTTTTT; CDR3 protein: CASSLELRFSLTGELFF
V gene: TRBV5-4; clone size: once; J gene: TRBJ2-5; D gene: NA; CDR3 DNA: TGTGCCAGCAGCTCCGGACCGCGGGAACAAGAGACCCAGTACTTC; CDR3 protein: CASSSGPREQETQYF
V gene: TRBV7-6; clone size: NA; J gene: TRBJ1-6; D gene: TRBD1; CDR3 DNA: TGTGCCAGCAGCTTAGGGGGACAGGGGGGAAATTCACCCCTCCACTTT; CDR3 protein: CASSLGGQGGNSPLHF
V gene: TRBV27; clone size: NA; J gene: TRBJ2-7; D gene: TRBD1; CDR3 DNA: TGTGCCAGCAGTTTAAGGACAGGGTCCTACGAGCAGTACTTC; CDR3 protein: CASSLRTGSYEQYF
V gene: TRBV25-1; clone size: few; J gene: TRBJ1-6; D gene: TRBD1; CDR3 DNA: TGTGCCAGCAGTGGGGAACAGGGGCGGAATTCACCCCTCCACTTT; CDR3 protein: CASSGEQGRNSPLHF
V gene: TRBV2; clone size: NA; J gene: TRBJ2-5; D gene: TRBD2; CDR3 DNA: TGTGCCAGCAGTTCCGGGACTAGCGGGGGGGGAGAGACCCAGTACTTC; CDR3 protein: CASSSGTSGGGETQYF
V gene: TRBV9; clone size: few; J gene: TRBJ2-2; D gene: TRBD2; CDR3 DNA: TGTGCCAGCTCCCGTTTGGGGGAGGGCACCGGGGAGCTGTTTTTT; CDR3 protein: CASSRLGEGTGELFF
V gene: TRBV19; clone size: once; J gene: TRBJ1-5; D gene: NA; CDR3 DNA: TGTGCCAGTAGTCCGCGCGGAACAGGGTGGCGCAATCAGCCCCAGCATTTT; CDR3 protein: CASSPRGTGWRNQPQHF
V gene: TRBV6-5; clone size: NA; J gene: TRBJ2-5; D gene: TRBD2; CDR3 DNA: TGTGCCAGCAGTGGGGTGGGGAGCGGGGAAGAGACCCAGTACTTC; CDR3 protein: CASSGVGSGEETQYF
V gene: TRBV7-9; clone size: NA; J gene: TRBJ1-1; D gene: TRBD1; CDR3 DNA: TGTGCCAGCAGCCCCAGGACAGGGAGCACTGAAGCTTTCTTT; CDR3 protein: CASSPRTGSTEAFF
V gene: TRBV6-5; clone size: NA; J gene: TRBJ2-5; D gene: TRBD2; CDR3 DNA: TGTGCCAGCAGTTACTCGCGGGAGGGTTGGGAGACCCAGTACTTC; CDR3 protein: CASSYSREGWETQYF
V gene: TRBV23-1; clone size: NA; J gene: TRBJ2-7; D gene: TRBD1; CDR3 DNA: TGCGCCAGCAGTCAATCGAGCCGACAGGGGCACGAGCAGTACTTC; CDR3 protein: CASSQSSRQGHEQYF
V gene: TRBV7-8; clone size: NA; J gene: TRBJ2-7; D gene: NA; CDR3 DNA: TGTGCCAGCACCCCGTACAGGGGGGGGATCTACGAGCAGTACTTC; CDR3 protein: CASTPYRGGIYEQYF
V gene: TRBV7-9; clone size: NA; J gene: TRBJ2-3; D gene: TRBD2; CDR3 DNA: TGTGCCAGCAGCTCCCCTAGCGGGGGGAACACAGATACGCAGTATTTT; CDR3 protein: CASSSPSGGNTDTQYF
V gene: TRBV27; clone size: once; J gene: TRBJ1-1; D gene: TRBD1; CDR3 DNA: TGTGCCAGCAAGGACAGGGCGGTCACTGAAGCTTTCTTT; CDR3 protein: CASKDRAVTEAFF
V gene: TRBV5-1; clone size: NA; J gene: TRBJ2-7; D gene: TRBD1; CDR3 DNA: TGCGCCAGCAGCTGGACAGGGAGCTCCTACGAGCAGTACTTC; CDR3 protein: CASSWTGSSYEQYF
V gene: TRBV6-1; clone size: NA; J gene: TRBJ1-5; D gene: TRBD1; CDR3 DNA: TGTGCCAGCAGGAGACAGGGATCATGGCAGCCCCAGCATTTT; CDR3 protein: CASRRQGSWQPQHF
V gene: TRBV7-2; clone size: once; J gene: TRBJ2-5; D gene: NA; CDR3 DNA: TGTGCCAGCAGCCCGCCAGGGGCCCCACGGGGGACCCAGTACTTC; CDR3 protein: CASSPPGAPRGTQYF
V gene: TRBV9; clone size: NA; J gene: TRBJ2-3; D gene: NA; CDR3 DNA: TGTGCCAGCAGCGTAAGCGGGCCAAGCACAGATACGCAGTATTTT; CDR3 protein: CASSVSGPSTDTQYF